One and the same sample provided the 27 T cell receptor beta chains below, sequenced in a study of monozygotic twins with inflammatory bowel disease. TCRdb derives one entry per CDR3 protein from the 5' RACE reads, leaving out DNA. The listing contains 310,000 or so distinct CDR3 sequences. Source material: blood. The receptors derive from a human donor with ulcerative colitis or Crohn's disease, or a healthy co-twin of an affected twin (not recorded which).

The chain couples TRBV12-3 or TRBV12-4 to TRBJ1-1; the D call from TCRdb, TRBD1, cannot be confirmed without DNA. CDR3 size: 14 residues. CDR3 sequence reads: CASSLTGTTSEAFF.

The CDR3 sequence is CASSLASNGFLQGWIF. J is TRBJ2-1 and V is TRBV7-9; the TCRdb call, TRBD1, lacks DNA for checking. This CDR3 has 16 residues. Germline V gene lookup returns CDR1 SEHNR and CDR2 FQNEAQ (reference sequence).

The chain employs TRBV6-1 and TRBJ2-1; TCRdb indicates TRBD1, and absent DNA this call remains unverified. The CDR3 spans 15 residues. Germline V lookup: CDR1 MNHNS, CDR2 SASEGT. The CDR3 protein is CASSTQGGADNEQFF.

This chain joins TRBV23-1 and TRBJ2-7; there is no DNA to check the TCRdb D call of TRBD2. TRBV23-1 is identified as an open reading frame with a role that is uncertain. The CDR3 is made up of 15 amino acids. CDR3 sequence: CPPPKPGQRRYEQYF.

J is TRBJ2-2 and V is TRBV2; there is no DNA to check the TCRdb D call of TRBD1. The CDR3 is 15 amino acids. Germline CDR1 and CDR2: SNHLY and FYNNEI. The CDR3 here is CASIKGDTPQEELFF.

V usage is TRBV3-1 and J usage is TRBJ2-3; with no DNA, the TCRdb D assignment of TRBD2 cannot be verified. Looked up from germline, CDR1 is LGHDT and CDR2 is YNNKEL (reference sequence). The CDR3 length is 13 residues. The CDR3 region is CASRRGGQGTQYF.

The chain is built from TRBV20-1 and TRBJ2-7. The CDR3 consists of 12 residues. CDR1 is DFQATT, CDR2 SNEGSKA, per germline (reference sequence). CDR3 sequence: CSARGHGHEQYF.

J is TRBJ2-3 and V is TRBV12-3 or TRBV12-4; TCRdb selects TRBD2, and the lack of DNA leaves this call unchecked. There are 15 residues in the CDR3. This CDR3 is CASCPLTGVADTQYF.

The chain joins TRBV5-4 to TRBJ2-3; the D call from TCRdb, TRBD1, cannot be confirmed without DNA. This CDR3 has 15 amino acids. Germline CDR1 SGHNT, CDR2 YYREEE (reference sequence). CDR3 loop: CASSLELGGADTQYF. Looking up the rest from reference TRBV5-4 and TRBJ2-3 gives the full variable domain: ETGVTQSPTHLIKTRGQQVTLRCSSQSGHNTVSWYQQALGQGPQFIFQYYREEENGRGNFPPRFSGLQFPNYSSELNVNALELDDSALYLCASSLELGGADTQYFGPGTRLTVL.

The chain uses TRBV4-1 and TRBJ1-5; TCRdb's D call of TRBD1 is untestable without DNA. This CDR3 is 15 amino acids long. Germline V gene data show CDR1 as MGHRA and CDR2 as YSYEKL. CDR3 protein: CASSHPDREGQPQHF.

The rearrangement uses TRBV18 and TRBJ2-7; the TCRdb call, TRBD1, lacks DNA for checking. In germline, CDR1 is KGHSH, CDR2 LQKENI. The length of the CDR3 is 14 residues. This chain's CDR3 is CASSPGQLSYEQYF.

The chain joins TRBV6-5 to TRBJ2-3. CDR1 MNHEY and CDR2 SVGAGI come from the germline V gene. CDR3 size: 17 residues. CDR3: CASSSPRPDFSTDTQYF.

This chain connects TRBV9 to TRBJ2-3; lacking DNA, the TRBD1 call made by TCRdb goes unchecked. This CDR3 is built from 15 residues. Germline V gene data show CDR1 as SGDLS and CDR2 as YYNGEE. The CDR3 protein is CASSPQARSTDTQYF.

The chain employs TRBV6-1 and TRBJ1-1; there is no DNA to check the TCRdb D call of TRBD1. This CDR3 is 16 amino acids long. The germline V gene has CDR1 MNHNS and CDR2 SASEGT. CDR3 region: CASSEPPGHLNTEAFF.

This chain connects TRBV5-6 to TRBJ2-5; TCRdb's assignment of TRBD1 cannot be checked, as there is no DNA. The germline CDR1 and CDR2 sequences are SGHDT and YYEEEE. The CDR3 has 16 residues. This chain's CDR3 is CASSFEVRQGQETQYF.

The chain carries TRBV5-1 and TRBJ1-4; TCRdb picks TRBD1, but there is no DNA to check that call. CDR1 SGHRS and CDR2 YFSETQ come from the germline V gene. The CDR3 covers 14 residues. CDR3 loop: CASRPGTGDEKLFF.

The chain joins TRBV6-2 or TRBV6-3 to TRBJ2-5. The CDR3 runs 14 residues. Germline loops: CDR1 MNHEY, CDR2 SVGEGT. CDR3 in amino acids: CASSYSRAGETQYF.

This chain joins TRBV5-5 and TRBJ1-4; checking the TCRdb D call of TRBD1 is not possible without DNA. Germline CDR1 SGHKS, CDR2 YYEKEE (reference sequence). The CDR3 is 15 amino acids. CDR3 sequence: CASSFGTGQREKLFF.

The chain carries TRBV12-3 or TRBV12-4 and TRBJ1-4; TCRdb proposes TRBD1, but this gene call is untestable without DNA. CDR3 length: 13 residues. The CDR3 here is CASGDRANEKLFF.

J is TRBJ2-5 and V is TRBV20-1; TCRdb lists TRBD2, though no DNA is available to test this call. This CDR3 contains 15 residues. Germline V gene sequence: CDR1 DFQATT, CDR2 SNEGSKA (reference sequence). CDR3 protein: CSASPGLAGPETQYF.

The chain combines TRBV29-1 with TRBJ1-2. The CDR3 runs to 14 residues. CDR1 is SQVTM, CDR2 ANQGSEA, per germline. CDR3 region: CSVRGPGLLYGYTF.

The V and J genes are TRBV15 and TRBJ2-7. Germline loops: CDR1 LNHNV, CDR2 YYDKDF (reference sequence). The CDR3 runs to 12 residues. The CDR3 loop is CATSSAYHEQYF.

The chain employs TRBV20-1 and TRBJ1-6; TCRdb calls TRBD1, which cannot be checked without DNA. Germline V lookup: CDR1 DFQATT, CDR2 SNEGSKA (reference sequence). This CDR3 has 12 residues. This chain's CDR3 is CSARTGFSPLHF.

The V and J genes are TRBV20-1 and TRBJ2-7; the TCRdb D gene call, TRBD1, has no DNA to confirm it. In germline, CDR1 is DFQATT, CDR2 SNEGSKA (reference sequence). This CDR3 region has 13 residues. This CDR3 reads CSADATGSYEQYF.

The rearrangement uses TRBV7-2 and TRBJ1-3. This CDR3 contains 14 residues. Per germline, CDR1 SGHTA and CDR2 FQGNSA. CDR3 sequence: CASSFGVSGNTIYF.

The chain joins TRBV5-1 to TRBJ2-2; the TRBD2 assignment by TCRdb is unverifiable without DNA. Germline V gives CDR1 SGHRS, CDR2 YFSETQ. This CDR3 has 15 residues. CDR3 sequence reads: CASRVTGGSPGELFF.

CDR3 residues: CATSRDRGNYGYTF. The rearrangement uses TRBV15 and TRBJ1-2. CDR3 size: 14 residues. Germline CDR1 is LNHNV and CDR2 is YYDKDF (reference sequence).